The present TCR beta chain was sequenced within a study of blood T cell repertoires in COVID-19. Measured with immunoSEQ multiplex PCR; TCRdb has only the in-frame clones, and not every one. This sample has tens of thousands of clones; 87% occur once, and the top ten carry about 3%. This clonotype originated in a woman in her fifties or sixties with active or convalescent COVID-19. The material sequenced was peripheral blood.

The CDR3 spells CASSTGGDTQYF. The CDR3 DNA follows: TGTGCCAGCAGTACAGGGGGAGATACGCAGTATTTT. The V call is TRBV6-4, the J call TRBJ2-3, with 8 bases aligning to TRBD1. J gave up 5 bases and V 5 bases, and 0 bases lay outside the gene matches. The CDR3 runs to 12 residues. The germline V gene has CDR1 MRHNA and CDR2 SNTAGT.